This record covers a single T cell receptor beta chain. The data were taken from a study of T cell changes during pregnancy in multiple sclerosis. Assay used: immunoSEQ multiplex PCR; TCRdb lists only in-frame clones, some missing. This table holds roughly 100,000 clones, roughly nine tenths found once. Germline V gives CDR1 SGHKS, CDR2 YYEKEE (reference sequence). J lost 0 bases, V lost 4 bases, and 11 bases had no gene match. The CDR3 is 19 amino acids. The chain is built from TRBV5-5 and TRBJ1-3, with 12 bases lining up with TRBD1. The sequences come from peripheral blood, collected before pregnancy. This sequence was found in a female donor with multiple sclerosis, enrolled in a pregnancy study. CDR3 in amino acids: CASSQGLGDRGPSGNTIYF. CDR3 nucleotide sequence: TGTGCCAGCAGCCAGGGATTAGGGGACAGGGGGCCCTCTGGAAACACCATATATTTT. Full variable domain (missing parts from reference TRBV5-5 and TRBJ1-3): DAGVTQSPTHLIKTRGQQVTLRCSPISGHKSVSWYQQVLGQGPQFIFQYYEKEERGRGNFPDRFSARQFPNYSSELNVNALLLGDSALYLCASSQGLGDRGPSGNTIYFGEGSWLTVV.